Below, one TCR beta chain is given with its context. The ends were cut back, 0 bases at V and 6 bases at J, with 12 bases in the middle. CDR3 size: 15 residues. Germline assignment: CDR1 LGHNA and CDR2 YNFKEQ. TCRdb passed the 5' RACE reads through MiXCR, listing each CDR3 protein once. The sample lists approximately 1.8 million distinct CDR3 sequences; about 32% were seen once. These data are taken from a study of identical twins. Sequenced sample: cord blood. The V call is TRBV4-2, the J call TRBJ1-5; D possibly corresponds to TRBD1 (5 bases). The sequence came from a newborn girl in good health. The CDR3 loop is CASSQEEDQGQPQHF. The DNA of the CDR3 is TGTGCCAGCAGCCAAGAAGAGGACCAGGGTCAGCCCCAGCATTTT.